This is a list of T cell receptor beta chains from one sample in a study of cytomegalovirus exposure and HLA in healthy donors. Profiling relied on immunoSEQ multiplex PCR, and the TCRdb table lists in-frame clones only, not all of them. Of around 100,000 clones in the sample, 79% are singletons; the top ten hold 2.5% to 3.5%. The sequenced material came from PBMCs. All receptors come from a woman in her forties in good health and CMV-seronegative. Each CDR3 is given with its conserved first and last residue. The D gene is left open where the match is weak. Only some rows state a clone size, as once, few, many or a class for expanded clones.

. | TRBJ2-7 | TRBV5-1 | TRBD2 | CASSGGLAGWSSYEQYF | TGCGCCAGCAGCGGGGGACTAGCGGGTTGGAGCTCCTACGAGCAGTACTTC
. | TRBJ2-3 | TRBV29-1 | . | CSVEMDRRTDTQYF | TGCAGCGTTGAAATGGACAGACGCACAGATACGCAGTATTTT
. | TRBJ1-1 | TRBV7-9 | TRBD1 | CASSLRQGSTEAFF | TGTGCCAGCAGCTTAAGACAGGGGAGCACTGAAGCTTTCTTT
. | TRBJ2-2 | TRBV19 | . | CASSWGPGELFF | TGTGCCAGTAGTTGGGGGCCCGGGGAGCTGTTTTTT
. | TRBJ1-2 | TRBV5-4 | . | CASSLGRVGSGYTF | TGTGCCAGCAGCTTAGGCAGGGTAGGGTCTGGCTACACCTTC
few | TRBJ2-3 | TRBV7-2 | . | CASSLQQGTDTQYF | TGTGCCAGCAGCTTACAACAGGGCACAGATACGCAGTATTTT
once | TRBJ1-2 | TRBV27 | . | CASSSTVNYGYTF | TGTGCCAGCAGCTCCACGGTCAACTATGGCTACACCTTC
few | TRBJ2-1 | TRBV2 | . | CASKEGLITRAYNEQFF | TGTGCCAGCAAAGAGGGTCTTATTACTAGGGCCTACAATGAGCAGTTCTTC
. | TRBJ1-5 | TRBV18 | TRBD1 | CASSPSTGTGVGQPQHF | TGTGCCAGCTCTCCGTCAACCGGGACAGGGGTGGGGCAGCCCCAGCATTTT
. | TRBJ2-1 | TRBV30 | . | CAWSGLANNEQFF | TGTGCCTGGAGCGGGCTAGCGAACAATGAGCAGTTCTTC
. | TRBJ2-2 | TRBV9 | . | CASSPFSGGAHTGELFF | TGTGCCAGCAGCCCCTTTTCGGGTGGTGCTCACACCGGGGAGCTGTTTTTT
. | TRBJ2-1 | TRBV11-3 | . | CASSSYLTSNEQFF | TGTGCCAGCAGCTCCTACTTGACTAGCAATGAGCAGTTCTTC
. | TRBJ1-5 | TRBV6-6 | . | CASSYPPQGRNQPQHF | TGTGCCAGCAGTTACCCCCCACAGGGACGCAATCAGCCCCAGCATTTT
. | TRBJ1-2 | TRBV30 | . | CAWLGRAYYGYTF | TGTGCCTGGCTAGGGAGGGCATACTATGGCTACACCTTC
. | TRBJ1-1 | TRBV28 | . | CASSSWTESTEAFF | TGTGCCAGCAGTTCGTGGACAGAGAGCACTGAAGCTTTCTTT
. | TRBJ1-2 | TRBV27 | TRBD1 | CASSFDRGDDGYTF | TGTGCCAGCAGTTTCGACAGGGGGGACGATGGCTACACCTTC
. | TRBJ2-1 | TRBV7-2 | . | CASSSSGAGQGEQFF | TGTGCCAGCAGCTCCTCAGGGGCAGGGCAGGGGGAGCAGTTCTTC
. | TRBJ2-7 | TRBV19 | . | CASMPSGASYEQYF | TGTGCCAGTATGCCCTCAGGGGCTTCCTACGAGCAGTACTTC
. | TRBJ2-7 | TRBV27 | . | CASSQADKSSYEQYF | TGTGCCAGCAGTCAGGCCGACAAGAGCTCCTACGAGCAGTACTTC
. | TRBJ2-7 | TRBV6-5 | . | CASSRDTEQYF | TGTGCCAGCAGTAGGGACACCGAGCAGTACTTC
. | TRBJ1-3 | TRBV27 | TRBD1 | CASRLQGVGNTIYF | TGTGCCAGCCGCTTGCAGGGGGTCGGAAACACCATATATTTT
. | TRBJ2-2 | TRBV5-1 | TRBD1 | CASSYTGGRDTGELFF | TGCGCCAGCAGTTATACAGGGGGCAGAGACACCGGGGAGCTGTTTTTT
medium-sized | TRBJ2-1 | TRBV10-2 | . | CASSEEGVYEQFF | TGCGCCAGCAGTGAGGAGGGAGTCTATGAGCAGTTCTTC
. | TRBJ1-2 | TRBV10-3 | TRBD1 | CAISELGGQGRAYGYTF | TGTGCCATCAGTGAGTTGGGGGGACAGGGGCGCGCCTATGGCTACACCTTC
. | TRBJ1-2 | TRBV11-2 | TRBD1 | CASSLRGQGSYGYTF | TGTGCCAGCAGCTTAAGAGGACAGGGCAGCTATGGCTACACCTTC
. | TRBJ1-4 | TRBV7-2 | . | CASSLGTFNEKLFF | TGTGCCAGCAGCCTCGGGACATTCAATGAAAAACTGTTTTTT
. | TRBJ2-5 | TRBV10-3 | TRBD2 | CAISYGTSGDAETQYF | TGTGCCATCAGTTACGGGACTAGCGGGGATGCGGAGACCCAGTACTTC
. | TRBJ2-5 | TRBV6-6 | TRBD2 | CASSLTSGQETQYF | TGTGCCAGCAGTCTGACTAGCGGTCAAGAGACCCAGTACTTC
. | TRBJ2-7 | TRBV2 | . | CASRTAYEQYF | TGTGCCAGCAGGACAGCCTACGAGCAGTACTTC
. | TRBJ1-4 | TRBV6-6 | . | CASSYSTGTLGEKLFF | TGTGCCAGCAGTTACTCCACCGGGACTCTGGGGGAAAAACTGTTTTTT
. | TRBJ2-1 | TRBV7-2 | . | CASSLAPLAVGYNEQFF | TGTGCCAGCAGCTTAGCGCCCTTAGCGGTGGGCTACAATGAGCAGTTCTTC
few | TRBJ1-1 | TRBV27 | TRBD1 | CASSFLGQGNTEAFF | TGTGCCAGCAGTTTCCTAGGACAGGGAAACACTGAAGCTTTCTTT
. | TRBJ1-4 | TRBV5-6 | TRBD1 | CASSQTGTGGRREKLFF | TGTGCCAGCAGCCAGACCGGGACAGGGGGCAGGCGTGAAAAACTGTTTTTT
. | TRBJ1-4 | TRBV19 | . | CASSTKGQEVEKLFF | TGTGCCAGTAGCACGAAGGGACAAGAAGTCGAAAAACTGTTTTTT
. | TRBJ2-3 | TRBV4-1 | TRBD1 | CASSQKRTGEVADTQYF | TGCGCCAGCAGCCAAAAGCGGACAGGGGAGGTCGCAGATACGCAGTATTTT
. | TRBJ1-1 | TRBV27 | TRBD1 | CASSLWGTGGGRTEAFF | TGTGCCAGCAGTTTATGGGGGACAGGGGGGGGAAGGACTGAAGCTTTCTTT
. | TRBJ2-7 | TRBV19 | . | CASSMMTGAYEQYF | TGTGCCAGTAGTATGATGACAGGCGCCTACGAGCAGTACTTC
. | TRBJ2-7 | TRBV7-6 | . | CASSLQGRDEQYF | TGTGCCAGCAGCTTACAGGGTCGGGACGAGCAGTACTTC
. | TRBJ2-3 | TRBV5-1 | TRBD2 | CASSTRTGGTSGSLTDTQYF | TGCGCCAGCAGCACCAGGACAGGGGGGACTAGCGGGAGCCTCACAGATACGCAGTATTTT
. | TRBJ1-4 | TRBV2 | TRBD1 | CASSERRTGGNEKLFF | TGTGCCAGCAGTGAACGGCGGACAGGGGGGAATGAAAAACTGTTTTTT
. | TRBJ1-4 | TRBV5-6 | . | CASSLGSSTGGDEKLFF | TGTGCCAGCAGCCTGGGGAGTAGTACGGGAGGAGATGAAAAACTGTTTTTT
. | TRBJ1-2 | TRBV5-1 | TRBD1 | CASSLDRGYGYTF | TGCGCCAGCAGCTTGGACAGGGGCTATGGCTACACCTTC
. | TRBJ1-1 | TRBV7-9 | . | CSSSSPQGTAFF | TGTTCCAGCAGCTCACCCCAGGGAACAGCTTTCTTT
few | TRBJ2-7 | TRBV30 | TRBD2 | CAWSEGGSTYEQYF | TGTGCCTGGAGTGAGGGCGGGAGTACCTACGAGCAGTACTTC
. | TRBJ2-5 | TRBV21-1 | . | CASSPRGAERRETQYF | TGTGCCAGCAGTCCCCGGGGAGCGGAGAGGCGTGAGACCCAGTACTTC
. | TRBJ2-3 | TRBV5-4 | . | CASTRQESTDTQYF | TGTGCCAGCACCCGACAGGAAAGCACAGATACGCAGTATTTT
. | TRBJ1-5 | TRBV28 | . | CASSYSNQPQHF | TGTGCCAGCAGCTATAGCAATCAGCCCCAGCATTTT
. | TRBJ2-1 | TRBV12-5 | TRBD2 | CASGFQPLLSMREKPNEQFF | TGTGCTAGTGGTTTCCAACCCCTTTTAAGTATGCGGGAGAAACCCAATGAGCAATTCTTC
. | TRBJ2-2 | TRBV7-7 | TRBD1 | CASSSPGTANTGELFF | TGTGCCAGCAGCTCGCCCGGGACAGCGAACACCGGGGAGCTGTTTTTT
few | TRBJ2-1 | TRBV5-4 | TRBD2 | CASSLARLAGAYNEQFF | TGTGCCAGCAGCTTGGCCCGACTAGCGGGAGCCTACAATGAGCAGTTCTTC
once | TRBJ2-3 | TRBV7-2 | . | CASSLARRVVHTDTQYF | TGTGCCAGCAGCTTAGCGCGGCGGGTGGTACACACAGATACGCAGTATTTT
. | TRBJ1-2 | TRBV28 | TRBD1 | CASSKKGGAEYYGYTF | TGTGCCAGCAGTAAAAAAGGGGGCGCGGAGTACTATGGCTACACCTTC
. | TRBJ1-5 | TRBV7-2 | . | CASSADSNQPQHF | TGTGCCAGCAGTGCGGATAGCAATCAGCCCCAGCATTTT
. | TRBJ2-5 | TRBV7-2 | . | CASSGRIQETQYF | TGTGCCAGCAGCGGGAGAATCCAAGAGACCCAGTACTTC
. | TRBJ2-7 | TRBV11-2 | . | CASSLNPGDYEQYF | TGTGCCAGCAGCTTAAACCCGGGGGACTACGAGCAGTACTTC
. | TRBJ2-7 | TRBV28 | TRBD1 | CASNFGTALSSYEQYF | TGTGCCAGCAACTTTGGGACAGCTTTAAGCTCCTACGAGCAGTACTTC
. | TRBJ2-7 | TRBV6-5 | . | CASSPHLGSYEQYF | TGTGCCAGCAGTCCCCATCTAGGATCTTACGAGCAGTACTTC
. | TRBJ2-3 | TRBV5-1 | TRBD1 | CASSLDGTGGIDTQYF | TGCGCCAGCAGCTTGGACGGGACAGGGGGCATAGATACGCAGTATTTT
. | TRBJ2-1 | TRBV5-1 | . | CASSPDPGDNEQFF | TGCGCCAGCAGCCCAGACCCAGGGGACAATGAGCAGTTCTTC